This T cell receptor (beta chain) was retrieved from a study of T-cell reconstitution after alpha-beta-depleted transplantation in children. Study-level results: At around two months after transplant, the alpha-beta T cells were reportedly derived from several hundred expanded clones that came from non-depleted graft cells. Recipient T cells and thymic progenitors that survived were the source of the high TCRbeta diversity seen at day 60 in some patients. A year had passed since transplant, and T-cell counts and diversity by then came mostly from newly produced T cells.

This clonotype was recorded a few times. Its cognate antigen is unknown. This may stem from a read error, because a much larger clone lies one nucleotide away. For TCRbeta, the library was prepared with unique molecular identifiers. Each CDR3 protein gets one entry after TCRdb re-called the PCR reads with MiXCR. The sample includes just under 250,000 distinct CDR3 sequences, around 25% of them seen just once. The CDR3 contains 15 residues. Germline-derived CDR1 and CDR2 are MGHRA and YSYEKL. J gave up 3 bases and V 5 bases, and 3 bases lay outside the gene matches. The clonotype originates from a girl aged 2 to 9 with Fanconi anemia, due to receive a stem cell transplant. The J gene is TRBJ2-1, the V gene TRBV4-1; 11 nucleotides line up with TRBD2. The sequences come from PBMCs, collected before TCRalphabeta/CD19-depleted stem cell transplant. In DNA, the CDR3 is TGCGCCAGCAGCATGGGACTAGCGGACTACAATGAGCAGTTCTTC. It is translated as CASSMGLADYNEQFF.